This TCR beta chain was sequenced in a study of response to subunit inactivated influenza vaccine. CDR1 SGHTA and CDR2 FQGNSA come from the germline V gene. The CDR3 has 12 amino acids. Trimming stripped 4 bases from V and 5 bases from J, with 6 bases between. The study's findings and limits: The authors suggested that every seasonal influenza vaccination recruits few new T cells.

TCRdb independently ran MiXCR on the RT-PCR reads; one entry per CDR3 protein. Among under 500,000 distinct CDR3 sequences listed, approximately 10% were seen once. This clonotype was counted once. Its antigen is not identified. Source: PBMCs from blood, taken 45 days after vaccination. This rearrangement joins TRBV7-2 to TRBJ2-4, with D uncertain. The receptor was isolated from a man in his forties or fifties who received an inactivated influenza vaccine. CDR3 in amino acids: CASSWSENIQYF. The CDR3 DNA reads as TGTGCCAGCAGCTGGTCGGAAAACATTCAGTACTTC.